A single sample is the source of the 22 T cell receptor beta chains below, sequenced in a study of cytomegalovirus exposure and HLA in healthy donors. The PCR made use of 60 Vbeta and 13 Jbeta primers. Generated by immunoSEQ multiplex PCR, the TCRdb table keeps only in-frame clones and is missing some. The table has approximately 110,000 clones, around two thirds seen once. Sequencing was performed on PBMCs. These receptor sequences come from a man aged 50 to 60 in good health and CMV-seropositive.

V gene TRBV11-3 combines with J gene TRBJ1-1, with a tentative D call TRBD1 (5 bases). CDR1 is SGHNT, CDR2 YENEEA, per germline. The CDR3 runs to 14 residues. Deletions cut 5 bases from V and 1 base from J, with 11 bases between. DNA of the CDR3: TGTGCCAGCAGCCGCGGGACGTCGAACACTGAAGCTTTCTTT. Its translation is CASSRGTSNTEAFF. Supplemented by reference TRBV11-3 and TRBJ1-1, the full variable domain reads EAGVVQSPRYKIIEKKQPVAFWCNPISGHNTLYWYLQNLGQGPELLIRYENEEAVDDSQLPKDRFSAERLKGVDSTLKIQPAELGDSAVYLCASSRGTSNTEAFFGQGTRLTVV.

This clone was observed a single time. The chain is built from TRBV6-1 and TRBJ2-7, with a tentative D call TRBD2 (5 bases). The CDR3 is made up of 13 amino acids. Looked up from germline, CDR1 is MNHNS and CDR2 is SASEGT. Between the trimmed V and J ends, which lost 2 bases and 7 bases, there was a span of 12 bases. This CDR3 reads CASSESGTGEQYF. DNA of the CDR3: TGTGCCAGCAGTGAATCCGGAACGGGGGAGCAGTACTTC.

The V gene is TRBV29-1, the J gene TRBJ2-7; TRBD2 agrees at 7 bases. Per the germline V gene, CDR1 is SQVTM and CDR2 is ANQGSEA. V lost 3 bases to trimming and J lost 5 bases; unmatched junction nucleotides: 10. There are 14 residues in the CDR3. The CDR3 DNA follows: TGCAGCGTTGATTCCCCCGACGGGGGGAACGAGCAGTACTTC. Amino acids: CSVDSPDGGNEQYF.

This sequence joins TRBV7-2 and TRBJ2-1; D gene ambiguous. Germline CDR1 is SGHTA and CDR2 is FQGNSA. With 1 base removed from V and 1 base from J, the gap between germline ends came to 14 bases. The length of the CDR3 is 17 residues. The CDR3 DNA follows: TGTGCCAGCAGCTTAGGGAACCACCTAGATTCCTACAATGAGCAGTTCTTC. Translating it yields CASSLGNHLDSYNEQFF. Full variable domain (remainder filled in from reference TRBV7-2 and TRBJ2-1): GAGVSQSPSNKVTEKGKDVELRCDPISGHTALYWYRQSLGQGLEFLIYFQGNSAPDKSGLPSDRFSAERTGGSVSTLTIQRTQQEDSAVYLCASSLGNHLDSYNEQFFGPGTRLTVL.

The CDR3 nucleotides are TGTGCCAGCACTATCTCAGGGTATGGCAGCTCAAGCTCCTACGAGCAGTACTTC. As protein: CASTISGYGSSSSYEQYF. The V call is TRBV2, the J call TRBJ2-7, with D perhaps matching TRBD1 (5 bases). CDR1 and CDR2 from the germline V gene are SNHLY and FYNNEI. This CDR3 has 18 residues. V lost 7 bases to trimming and J lost 0 bases, with 25 bases between them.

For the CDR3, the DNA is TGTGCCAGCCTTCCGGGACTTTACACCGGGGAGCTGTTTTTT. Translated: CASLPGLYTGELFF. The V call is TRBV27, the J call TRBJ2-2; D possibly corresponds to TRBD2 (6 bases). This CDR3 is 14 amino acids long. Germline-derived CDR1 and CDR2 are MNHEY and SMNVEV (reference sequence). V lost 8 bases and J lost 3, with 13 bases in between.

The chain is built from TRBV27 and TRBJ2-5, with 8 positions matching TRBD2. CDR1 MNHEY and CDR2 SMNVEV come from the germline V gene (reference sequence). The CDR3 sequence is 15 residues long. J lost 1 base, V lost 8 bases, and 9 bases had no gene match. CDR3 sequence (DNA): TGTGCCAGCTTGACACGCAGCGGGAGCCAAGAGACCCAGTACTTC. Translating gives CASLTRSGSQETQYF.

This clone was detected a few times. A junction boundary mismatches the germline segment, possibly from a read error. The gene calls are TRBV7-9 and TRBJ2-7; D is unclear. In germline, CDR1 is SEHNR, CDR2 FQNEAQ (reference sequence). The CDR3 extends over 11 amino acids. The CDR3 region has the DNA TGTTCCAGCAGCTCTACCTACGAGCAGTACTTC. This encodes CSSSSTYEQYF.

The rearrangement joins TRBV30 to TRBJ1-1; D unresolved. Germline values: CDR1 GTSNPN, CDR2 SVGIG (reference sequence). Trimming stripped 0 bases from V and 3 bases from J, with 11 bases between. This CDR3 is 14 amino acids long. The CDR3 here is CAWSVPGSHTEAFF. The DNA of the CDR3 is TGTGCCTGGAGTGTACCCGGGTCCCACACTGAAGCTTTCTTT.

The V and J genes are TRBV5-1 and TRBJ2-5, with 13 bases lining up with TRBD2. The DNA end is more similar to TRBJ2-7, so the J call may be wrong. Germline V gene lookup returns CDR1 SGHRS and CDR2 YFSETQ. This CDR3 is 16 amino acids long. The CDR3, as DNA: TGCGCCAGCAGCCTGGCGACTAGCGGGGGGACCTACGAGCAGTACTTC. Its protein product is CASSLATSGGTYEQYF.

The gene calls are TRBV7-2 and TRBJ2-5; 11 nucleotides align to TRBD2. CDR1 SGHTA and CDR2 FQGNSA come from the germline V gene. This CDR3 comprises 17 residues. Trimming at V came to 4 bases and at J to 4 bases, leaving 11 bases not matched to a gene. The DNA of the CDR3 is TGTGCCAGCAGCTCCCTCAGACTAGCGGGAAGGGTAGAGACCCAGTACTTC. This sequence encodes CASSSLRLAGRVETQYF.

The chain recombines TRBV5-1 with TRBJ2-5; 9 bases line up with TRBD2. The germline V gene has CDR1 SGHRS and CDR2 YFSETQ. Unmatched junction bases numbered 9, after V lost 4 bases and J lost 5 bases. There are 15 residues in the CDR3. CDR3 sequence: CASSEPGLAGETQYF. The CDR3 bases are TGCGCCAGCAGCGAACCGGGACTAGCTGGGGAGACCCAGTACTTC. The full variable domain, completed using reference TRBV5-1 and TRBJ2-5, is KAGVTQTPRYLIKTRGQQVTLSCSPISGHRSVSWYQQTPGQGLQFLFEYFSETQRNKGNFPGRFSGRQFSNSRSEMNVSTLELGDSALYLCASSEPGLAGETQYFGPGTRLLVL.

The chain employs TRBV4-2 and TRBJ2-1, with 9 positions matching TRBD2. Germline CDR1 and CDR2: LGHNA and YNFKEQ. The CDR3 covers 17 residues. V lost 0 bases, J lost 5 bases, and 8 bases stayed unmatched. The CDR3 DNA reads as TGTGCCAGCAGCCAAGAAGTCGGGAGCGGGGGGCACAATGAGCAGTTCTTC. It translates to CASSQEVGSGGHNEQFF.

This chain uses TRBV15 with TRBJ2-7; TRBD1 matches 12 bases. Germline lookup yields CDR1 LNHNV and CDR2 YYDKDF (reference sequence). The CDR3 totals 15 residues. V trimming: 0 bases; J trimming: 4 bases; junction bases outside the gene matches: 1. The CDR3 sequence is CATSREGQGAYEQYF. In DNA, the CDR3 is TGTGCCACCAGCAGAGAGGGACAGGGGGCTTACGAGCAGTACTTC.

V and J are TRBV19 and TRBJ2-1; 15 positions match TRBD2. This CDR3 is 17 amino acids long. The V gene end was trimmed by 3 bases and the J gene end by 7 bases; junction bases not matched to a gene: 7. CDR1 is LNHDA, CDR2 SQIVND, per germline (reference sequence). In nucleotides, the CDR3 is TGTGCCAGTAGTATTGGACTAGCGGGGGGGCCGAGGAATGAGCAGTTCTTC. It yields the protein CASSIGLAGGPRNEQFF.

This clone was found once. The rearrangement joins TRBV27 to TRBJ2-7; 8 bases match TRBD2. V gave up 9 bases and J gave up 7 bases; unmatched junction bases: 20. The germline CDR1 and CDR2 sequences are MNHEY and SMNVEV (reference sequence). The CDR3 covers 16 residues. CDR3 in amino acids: CASSPRGSGGLVEQYF. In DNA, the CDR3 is TGTGCCAGTTCCCCTCGTGGGAGCGGGGGTTTGGTAGAGCAGTACTTC.

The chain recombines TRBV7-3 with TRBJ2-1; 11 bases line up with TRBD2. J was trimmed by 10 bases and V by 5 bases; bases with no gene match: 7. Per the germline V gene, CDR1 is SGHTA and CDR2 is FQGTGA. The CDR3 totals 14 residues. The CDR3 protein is CASSLSGRGGEQFF. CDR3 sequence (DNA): TGTGCCAGCAGCCTTAGCGGGAGGGGGGGGGAGCAGTTCTTC.

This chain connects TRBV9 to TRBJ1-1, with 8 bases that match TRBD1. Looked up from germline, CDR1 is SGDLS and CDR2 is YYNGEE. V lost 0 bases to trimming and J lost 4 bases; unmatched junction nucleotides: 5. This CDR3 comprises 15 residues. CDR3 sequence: CASSVDGQGGTEAFF. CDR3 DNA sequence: TGTGCCAGCAGCGTAGATGGACAGGGCGGCACTGAAGCTTTCTTT.

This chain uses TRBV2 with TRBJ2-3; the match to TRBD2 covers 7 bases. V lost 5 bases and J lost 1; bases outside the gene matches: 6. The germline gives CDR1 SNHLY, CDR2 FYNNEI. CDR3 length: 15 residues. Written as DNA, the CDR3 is TGTGCCAGCAGTCGACAGCGGGGAGGCACAGATACGCAGTATTTT. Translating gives CASSRQRGGTDTQYF.

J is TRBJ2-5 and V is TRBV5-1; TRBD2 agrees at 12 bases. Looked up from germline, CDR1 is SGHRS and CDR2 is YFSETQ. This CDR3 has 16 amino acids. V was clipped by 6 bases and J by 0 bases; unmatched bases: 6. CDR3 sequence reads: CASTLGLAGYQETQYF. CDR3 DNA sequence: TGCGCCAGCACCCTTGGACTAGCGGGGTACCAAGAGACCCAGTACTTC.

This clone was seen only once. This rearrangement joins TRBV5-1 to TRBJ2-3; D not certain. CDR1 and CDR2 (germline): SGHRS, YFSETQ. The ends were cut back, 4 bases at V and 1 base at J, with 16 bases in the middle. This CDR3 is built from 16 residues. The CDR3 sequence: CASSPLVAGRTDTQYF. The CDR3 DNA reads TGCGCCAGCAGCCCCCTGGTGGCAGGCCGCACAGATACGCAGTATTTT.

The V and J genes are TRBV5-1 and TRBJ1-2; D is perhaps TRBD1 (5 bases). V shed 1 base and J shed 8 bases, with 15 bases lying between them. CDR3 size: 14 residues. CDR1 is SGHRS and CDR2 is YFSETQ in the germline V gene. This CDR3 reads CASSLSWQGGGYTF. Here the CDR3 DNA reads TGCGCCAGCAGCTTGTCATGGCAGGGAGGAGGCTACACCTTC.